This record looks at one T cell receptor (beta chain) sequence and its context. The antigen is undetermined. The sample belongs to a study of PD-1 blockade in classical Hodgkin lymphoma. Time point given: cycle 4 day 1 (C4D1), after more than 5 weeks of nivolumab. Brentuximab vedotin exposure varied among the patients, all of whom had relapsed after autologous stem cell transplantation. V was cut by 2 bases and J by 1 base, with 8 bases left in between. The CDR3 spans 14 residues. CDR1 SGHTA and CDR2 FQGTGA come from the germline V gene. Study findings and constraints: Compared with healthy donors, newly diagnosed patients reportedly showed lower baseline TCR diversity. Before treatment, complete responders showed about the same diversity as newly diagnosed patients. Causes of the repertoire differences remain undefined, possibly disease activity or prior therapy. By C4D1 there was a significant rise in CD4+ TCR diversity but not in CD8+ TCR diversity.

Clones were read by immunoSEQ multiplex PCR, and TCRdb kept only the in-frame ones, dropping some. In the table there are 40,000 to 55,000 clones, about three quarters of which are singletons. This TCR was recovered from a human donor with classical Hodgkin lymphoma. Sequencing was performed on peripheral blood mononuclear cells (PBMCs), taken before the fourth cycle of nivolumab. The chain is built from TRBV7-3 and TRBJ1-2, with unresolved D. The CDR3 reads CASSLSPNNYGYTF. CDR3 DNA: TGTGCCAGCAGCTTATCCCCGAATAACTATGGCTACACCTTC.